What follows are 9 T cell receptor beta chains derived from one specimen sequenced in a study of multiple sclerosis patients with progressive multifocal leukoencephalopathy. Time point meaning: time of PML onset. Produced via immunoSEQ multiplex PCR; TCRdb's table is partial and in-frame only. The sample shows about 31,000 clones, around 83% of them seen only once. Sequenced here: PBMCs, sampled from a patient treated with natalizumab. The receptors come from a woman aged 25 to 45 with progressive multifocal leukoencephalopathy.

This sequence joins TRBV28 and TRBJ2-2, with D possibly being TRBD2 (6 bases). Trimming took off 3 bases at V and 4 bases at J, with 15 bases between the two ends. CDR1 is MDHEN and CDR2 is SYDVKM in the germline V gene. CDR3 size: 16 residues. This CDR3 reads CASSFSRRGFTGELFF. Written as DNA, the CDR3 is TGTGCCAGCAGTTTTTCCCGGCGGGGATTCACCGGGGAGCTGTTTTTT.

The CDR3 DNA is TGTGCCAGCAGCCCACCTGGGACAGCCGAGCAGTACTTC. It codes for CASSPPGTAEQYF. The chain recombines TRBV7-9 with TRBJ2-7; 7 bases are a match to TRBD1. The germline CDR1 and CDR2 sequences are SEHNR and FQNEAQ (reference sequence). After removal of 5 bases from V and 6 bases from J, the junction contained 7 bases not matched to a gene. The CDR3 covers 13 residues.

The sample holds one count of this clone. The chain employs TRBV7-2 and TRBJ2-2; TRBD1 matches at 9 bases. The ends lost 1 base at V and 7 bases at J; junction bases unmatched: 7. CDR1 SGHTA and CDR2 FQGNSA come from the germline V gene. The CDR3 sequence is 16 residues long. The CDR3 DNA reads TGTGCCAGCAGCTTAGGAACAGGGGGCGCGGGCGGGGAGCTGTTTTTT. It yields the protein CASSLGTGGAGGELFF.

V gene TRBV7-9 combines with J gene TRBJ2-1; D is uncertain. Germline V gives CDR1 SEHNR, CDR2 FQNEAQ (reference sequence). This CDR3 comprises 11 residues. Trimming removed 1 base at V and 6 bases at J, with 1 base between. The CDR3: CASSLVNEQFF. CDR3 in DNA: TGTGCCAGCAGCTTAGTCAATGAGCAGTTCTTC.

This clone was seen only a few times. The CDR3 protein is CASSPGYEQYF. The CDR3 coding sequence is TGTGCCAGCTCACCGGGCTACGAGCAGTACTTC. The chain carries TRBV18 and TRBJ2-7; no definite D call. The length of the CDR3 is 11 residues. Germline assignment: CDR1 KGHSH and CDR2 LQKENI. Trimming left V 3 bases short and J 3 bases short, with 3 bases between.

This clone has just a few counts. The rearrangement uses TRBV19 and TRBJ1-4, with D maybe TRBD1 (5 bases). The CDR3 contains 14 residues. Per germline, CDR1 LNHDA and CDR2 SQIVND (reference sequence). Trimming cost V 1 base and J 6 bases, with 9 bases left between them. Here the CDR3 reads CASSIAGSDEKLFF. In DNA, the CDR3 is TGTGCCAGTAGTATAGCAGGGTCGGATGAAAAACTGTTTTTT.

The gene calls are TRBV6-1 and TRBJ2-7; 8 bases agree with TRBD1. After removal of 3 bases from V and 6 bases from J, the junction contained 7 bases not matched to a gene. The germline gives CDR1 MNHNS, CDR2 SASEGT. The CDR3 is made up of 14 amino acids. CDR3 sequence reads: CASSDSTGVGEQYF. The CDR3 DNA reads as TGTGCCAGCAGTGACTCGACAGGGGTCGGCGAGCAGTACTTC.

The CDR3 protein is CASTGAGGNIQYF. Written as DNA, the CDR3 is TGTGCCAGCACCGGGGCCGGGGGGAACATTCAGTACTTC. The chain combines TRBV2 with TRBJ2-4, with TRBD2 matching 7 bases. This CDR3 spans 13 amino acids. V dropped 7 bases and J dropped 7; count of bases not matched to a gene: 7. Germline CDR1 is SNHLY and CDR2 is FYNNEI.

This clone was counted only a few times. The chain carries TRBV5-5 and TRBJ1-2; 8 nucleotides agree with TRBD1. Germline V gene data show CDR1 as SGHKS and CDR2 as YYEKEE (reference sequence). The CDR3 sequence is 15 residues long. With 5 bases clipped from V and 0 bases from J, the junction kept 6 bases outside the gene matches. The CDR3 loop is CASRDRAASNYGYTF. The CDR3 DNA sequence: TGTGCCAGCAGGGACAGGGCGGCATCTAACTATGGCTACACCTTC. The full variable domain, in which reference TRBV5-5 and TRBJ1-2 provide the parts outside the CDR3, is DAGVTQSPTHLIKTRGQQVTLRCSPISGHKSVSWYQQVLGQGPQFIFQYYEKEERGRGNFPDRFSARQFPNYSSELNVNALLLGDSALYLCASRDRAASNYGYTFGSGTRLTVV.